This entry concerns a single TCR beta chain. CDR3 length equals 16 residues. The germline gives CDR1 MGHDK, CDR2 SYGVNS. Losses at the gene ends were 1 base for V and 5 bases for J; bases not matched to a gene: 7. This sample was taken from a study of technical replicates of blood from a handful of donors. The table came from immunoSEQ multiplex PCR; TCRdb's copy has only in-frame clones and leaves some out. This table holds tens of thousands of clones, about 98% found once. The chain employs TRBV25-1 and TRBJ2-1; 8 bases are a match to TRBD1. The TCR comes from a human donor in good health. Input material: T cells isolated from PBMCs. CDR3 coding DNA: TGTGCCAGCAGTGAATTGGGGACAGGCGGCCACAATGAGCAGTTCTTC. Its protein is CASSELGTGGHNEQFF.